These T cell receptor beta chains were read from a single sample in a study of blood T cell repertoires in COVID-19. TCRdb's table, derived via immunoSEQ multiplex PCR, lists solely in-frame clones and lacks some. Of about 80,000 clones listed, about 78% were seen once; the top ten hold around a sixth. Sequenced: peripheral blood. Receptors were obtained from a human donor in a cohort sampled during active COVID-19. Both conserved end residues are part of each CDR3. Each record gives: clone size, V gene, J gene, CDR3 length, D gene, CDR3 DNA, CDR3 protein. D genes are given only for firm matches. Expanded clones get a size class; other rows say once, few or many, or leave the size out.

-	TRBV6-5	TRBJ2-5	14	-	TGTGCCAGCAGTTACTCGAGCGCCGGGGGGACCCAGTACTTC	CASSYSSAGGTQYF
-	TRBV7-2	TRBJ1-1	12	-	TGTGCCAGCAGCTTTATGAACACTGAAGCTTTCTTT	CASSFMNTEAFF
few	TRBV27	TRBJ2-7	15	TRBD1	TGTGCCAGCAGTGGGCCGGGACAGGCCTCCTACGAGCAGTACTTC	CASSGPGQASYEQYF
-	TRBV28	TRBJ2-3	16	TRBD1	TGTGCCAGCAGACCACCGGGACAGACTACTACAGATACGCAGTATTTT	CASRPPGQTTTDTQYF
-	TRBV7-9	TRBJ1-2	12	TRBD1	TGTGCCAGCAGCCTTGGACAGGGAGGCTACACCTTC	CASSLGQGGYTF
-	TRBV5-1	TRBJ1-1	16	TRBD1	TGCGCCAGCAGCCCGGGACAGGGGGCGTGGAACACTGAAGCTTTCTTT	CASSPGQGAWNTEAFF
-	TRBV5-6	TRBJ2-5	16	TRBD2	TGTGCCAGCAGCTTGCTGGCGGGAGTGAGCCAAGAGACCCAGTACTTC	CASSLLAGVSQETQYF
-	TRBV5-1	TRBJ2-3	21	TRBD1	TGCGCCAGCAGCGTGAAGCCAGGGGGCGGTCTGCGGTTCCCGGGCACAGATACGCAGTATTTT	CASSVKPGGGLRFPGTDTQYF
-	TRBV6-4	TRBJ2-1	14	-	TGTGCCAGCAGTGACGGCGGGGCAGGGAATGAGCAGTTCTTC	CASSDGGAGNEQFF
-	TRBV7-9	TRBJ2-2	17	TRBD2	TGTGCCAGCAGCTTAGGTCGAGCGGGAGAGGGCACCGGGGAGCTGTTTTTT	CASSLGRAGEGTGELFF
-	TRBV6-5	TRBJ1-3	15	TRBD1	TGTGCCAGCAGCTCCAGGGGGACGGCTGGAAACACCATATATTTT	CASSSRGTAGNTIYF
many	TRBV30	TRBJ1-5	15	-	TGTGCCTGGAGTTTAGGGGGTTATAGCAATCAGCCCCAGCATTTT	CAWSLGGYSNQPQHF
-	TRBV7-2	TRBJ1-2	18	TRBD1	TGTGCCAGCAGCTTAGACAGGGGCGCACGCCTACTCAACTATGGCTACACCTTC	CASSLDRGARLLNYGYTF
-	TRBV19	TRBJ1-1	11	-	TGTGCCAGTAGTACACTAAATGAAGCTTTCTTT	CASSTLNEAFF
-	TRBV6-1	TRBJ2-7	15	TRBD2	TGTGCCAGCAGTGACCAAGCGGGAGTCACCTACGAGCAGTACTTC	CASSDQAGVTYEQYF
-	TRBV7-9	TRBJ2-5	14	TRBD2	TGTGCCAGCAGCTCGGCGGGGGGAGGGGAGACCCAGTACTTC	CASSSAGGGETQYF
-	TRBV10-3	TRBJ1-1	14	-	TGTGCCATCAGGCCTATAACAGGAAACACTGAAGCTTTCTTT	CAIRPITGNTEAFF
-	TRBV29-1	TRBJ2-7	13	-	TGCAGCGTTGATATCCAGGGAAGCTACGAGCAGTACTTC	CSVDIQGSYEQYF
-	TRBV5-5	TRBJ2-5	15	-	TGTGCCAGCAGCTTGGGGGGAGGCGTAGAAGAGACCCAGTACTTC	CASSLGGGVEETQYF
few	TRBV28	TRBJ1-1	13	TRBD1	TGTGCCAGCAGTAGCCGGGGACAGATTGAAGCTTTCTTT	CASSSRGQIEAFF
-	TRBV6-4	TRBJ2-1	15	TRBD2	TGTGCCAGCAGTGACTCGACTAGCGGGTACAATGAGCAGTTCTTC	CASSDSTSGYNEQFF
-	TRBV24-1	TRBJ2-2	12	-	TGTGCCACCAGTGACCGAGGCGGGGAGCTGTTTTTT	CATSDRGGELFF
-	TRBV10-1	TRBJ1-5	15	TRBD1	TGCGCCAGCAGTAAAACAGGGGTCAGCAATCAGCCCCAGCATTTT	CASSKTGVSNQPQHF
-	TRBV5-6	TRBJ2-4	11	-	TGTGCCAGCAGCTTCGGGGACAAGGAGTACTTC	CASSFGDKEYF
-	TRBV11-2	TRBJ1-2	15	-	TGTGCCAGCAGCTTAGATCGACAGAGGATTGATGGCTACACCTTC	CASSLDRQRIDGYTF
-	TRBV6-5	TRBJ2-3	14	-	TGTGCCAGCAGTTACGAGGTCTCCTCAGATACGCAGTATTTT	CASSYEVSSDTQYF
-	TRBV9	TRBJ2-5	18	TRBD2	TGTGCCAGCAGCCCGCGACTAGCGGGGGGGCTGTACCAAGAGACCCAGTACTTC	CASSPRLAGGLYQETQYF
once	TRBV4-3	TRBJ1-3	14	-	TGCGCCAGCAGCCAAGAGACAGAACGAAACACCATATATTTT	CASSQETERNTIYF
-	TRBV5-6	TRBJ2-1	15	-	TGTGCCAGCAGCTTGGTGGCCAGACTCTACAATGAGCAGTTCTTC	CASSLVARLYNEQFF
few	TRBV6-2/TRBV6-3	TRBJ1-5	15	-	TGTGCCAGCAGTTTTCTCGCAGGGAGCAATCAGCCCCAGCATTTT	CASSFLAGSNQPQHF
-	TRBV27	TRBJ2-3	15	TRBD2	TGTGCCAGCAAACTAGCGGGGGGTTCCACAGATACGCAGTATTTT	CASKLAGGSTDTQYF
-	TRBV7-8	TRBJ1-5	21	-	TGTGCCAGCAGCTTAGATCGGGGGGGACACTTACTACTAAATAGCAATCAGCCCCAGCATTTT	CASSLDRGGHLLLNSNQPQHF
-	TRBV5-5	TRBJ1-4	16	TRBD1	TGTGCCAGCAGCTCCTTCCCGGGACAGGTTAATGAAAAACTGTTTTTT	CASSSFPGQVNEKLFF
-	TRBV5-1	TRBJ2-3	14	-	TGCGCCAGCAGCCTGGACAAAAGCACAGATACGCAGTATTTT	CASSLDKSTDTQYF
-	TRBV18	TRBJ1-4	16	-	TGTGCCAGCTCACGTTCTATTGACAGTCCTAATGAAAAACTGTTTTTT	CASSRSIDSPNEKLFF
-	TRBV5-1	TRBJ2-5	13	-	TGCGCCAGCAGCTTGGGACTGGGGGGGACCCAGTACTTC	CASSLGLGGTQYF
-	TRBV2	TRBJ2-3	13	TRBD1	TGTGCCAGCAGGGGGACAGACACAGATACGCAGTATTTT	CASRGTDTDTQYF
once	TRBV9	TRBJ2-5	12	-	TGTGCCAGCAGCGCGCACGGGGAGACCCAGTACTTC	CASSAHGETQYF
few	TRBV5-4	TRBJ2-3	16	TRBD2	TGTGCCAGCAATTTAGCGGGGGCCCTTAGCACAGATACGCAGTATTTT	CASNLAGALSTDTQYF
few	TRBV6-6	TRBJ2-2	13	-	TGTGCCAGCAGTTCAACGGGGACCGGGGAGCTGTTTTTT	CASSSTGTGELFF
-	TRBV6-6	TRBJ1-6	15	-	TGTGCCAGCATCCCCGGACAGCCTTATAATTCACCCCTCCACTTT	CASIPGQPYNSPLHF
-	TRBV11-2	TRBJ2-2	17	-	TGTGCCAGCAGCTTAGGATCTCTGGGACTTGACACCGGGGAGCTGTTTTTT	CASSLGSLGLDTGELFF
-	TRBV6-5	TRBJ1-1	15	-	TGTGCCAGCAGTTACTCGTGGGCGATGAACACTGAAGCTTTCTTT	CASSYSWAMNTEAFF
-	TRBV9	TRBJ2-2	16	-	TGTGCCAGCAGCCCGACAGGCAGCTATAGCACCGGGGAGCTGTTTTTT	CASSPTGSYSTGELFF
-	TRBV7-6	TRBJ2-1	14	-	TGTGCCAGCAGCTTAGCCTACCCCCCTAATGAGCAGTTCTTC	CASSLAYPPNEQFF
-	TRBV24-1	TRBJ2-2	16	-	TGTGCCACCAGTGATTTCGGGCAGGGTGTTGGCGGGGAGCTGTTTTTT	CATSDFGQGVGGELFF
-	TRBV6-2/TRBV6-3	TRBJ2-7	12	-	TGTGCCAGCAGCTGGACAGTCTACGAGCAGTACTTC	CASSWTVYEQYF
-	TRBV5-1	TRBJ2-1	16	TRBD1	TGCGCCAGCAGCTTGGTGAGGACAGGGGGCTACAATGAGCAGTTCTTC	CASSLVRTGGYNEQFF
-	TRBV6-5	TRBJ2-3	15	-	TGTGCCAGCAGTTCTCCGCGGACAGGCACAGATACGCAGTATTTT	CASSSPRTGTDTQYF
-	TRBV12-3/TRBV12-4	TRBJ2-5	13	-	TGTGCCAGCAGCCGCCGGGATAAAGAGACCCAGTACTTC	CASSRRDKETQYF
once	TRBV6-2/TRBV6-3	TRBJ2-3	13	-	TGTGCCAGCAGCCGAACAGGGACAGATACGCAGTATTTT	CASSRTGTDTQYF
-	TRBV11-2	TRBJ2-7	12	-	TGTGCCAGCACCCCTGGCCCCTACGAGCAGTACTTC	CASTPGPYEQYF
-	TRBV27	TRBJ1-5	18	TRBD1	TGTGCCAGCAGTTTGGGAGGGGTAGGACAGGGGTTGAATCAGCCCCAGCATTTT	CASSLGGVGQGLNQPQHF
-	TRBV30	TRBJ2-1	14	-	TGTGCCTGGAGTGTTAGTGGGGGGGCCGATGAGCAGTTCTTC	CAWSVSGGADEQFF
many	TRBV7-9	TRBJ2-1	16	-	TGTGCCACCAGGGGGGGGACGGGAGGAAGTACGAATGAGCAGTTCTTC	CATRGGTGGSTNEQFF